This T cell receptor beta chain was identified during a study of T cell responses to AZD1222 COVID-19 vaccine (dated by TCRdb to the early 2020s). Regarding the research as a whole: A total of more than 230 trial participants underwent TCR sequencing, of whom 200 to 220 had received two doses of AZD1222 and approximately 26 had received two doses of the MenACWY control vaccine. Enrollment into the trials was organized by age into subgroups of 18-55, 56-69 and 70-plus years, and those subgroups contained roughly 160, 29 and 62 TCR-sequenced participants, respectively. General study outcomes and caveats: The whole spike protein was spanned by vaccine-associated CD4 TCRs, and dominant responses were seen in regions 160-218 and 743-854. Because no day 14 peak-response samples were available, the repertoires could be characterized only after the peak T cell response. Conclusions about previously exposed vaccinees are limited because only a handful of AZD1222 recipients were SARS-CoV-2 seropositive at baseline. After two AZD1222 doses, both the breadth and the depth of spike-specific TCRs were significantly higher than at day 0 and than in MenACWY recipients. Reportedly, almost half of the unique spike-specific TCRs recognized epitopes lying outside the regions that are mutated in the B.1.351 and B.1.1.7 variants. In the small 56-69-year group, the increase in depth fell short of significance, most likely because of low power. Participants were mostly white British, with more females than males. The authors suggested clonal diversity may have been underestimated.

V loses 3 bases, J loses 2 bases, and the germline ends lie 18 bases apart. Per the germline V gene, SGHRS is the CDR1 and YFSETQ is the CDR2. The CDR3 runs 16 amino acids, cysteine and phenylalanine included. CDR3 DNA only is kept here, 48 bases in frame from base 1. Read against the paper, the sample's time point label means: about 28 days (+/-7) after the second vaccine dose. AZD1222 recipients given second doses at about 4 weeks or at about 12 weeks were pooled, since spike-specific TCR depth and breadth were not found to differ between the two schedules. Samples from vaccinated people were obtained from the UK trials COV001 and COV002, which included a single-blind randomized controlled phase 2/3 trial of AZD1222 (ChAdOx1 nCoV-19) in healthy adults. Trial participant PBMC samples were collected at day 0 and day 28 after the second dose for TCRbeta chain sequencing. The CDR3 regions of human TCRbeta chains were subjected to immunosequencing. The original pipeline was this. Repertoire TCRs were checked for matches against a reference library of SARS-CoV-2-specific TCRs that had been generated using the MIRA antigen-specificity platform. Breadth was defined as the fraction of unique TCRs that were SARS-CoV-2-associated. Depth was defined as the fraction of total T cells that were SARS-CoV-2-associated. Using the MIRA data, each spike-specific TCR was mapped to the spike region that the TCR reacts to and placed in a CD4 or CD8 class. Log10-transformed breadth and depth values were compared by one-way ANOVA with Sidak's multiple comparisons tests. The immuneACCESS repertoire file appears here via TCRdb, limited to in-frame rearrangements. These files lack a portion of the clones; in checked studies, under half of the deficit traces to unresolved V genes, and the cause of the others is not known. V and J calls and clone size are given by that table; D and trimming were obtained from the DNA. The sample yields under 170,000 clones; around 90% were counted once. 3% to 3.5% of the sample goes to the ten largest clones.

With respect to this clone: Its binding antigen is unknown. No much larger clone is present one base from it, and per-base qualities are unavailable.

Specimen: peripheral blood, collected 28 days after the second AZD1222 dose. The chain is made from TRBV5-1 and TRBJ2-7, with the D assignment possibly TRBD1 or TRBD2, given 6 matching bases for each. The clonotype comes from an adult who received the AZD1222 COVID-19 vaccine. The nucleotide sequence reads as follows: TGCGCCAGCAGCTCGGTGGGGGGCCTAACTACCTACGAGCAGTACTTC. Translated, it gives CASSSVGGLTTYEQYF.